The clone carrying this T cell receptor (beta chain) was detected many times. Using RNA transcripts as the source, TCR beta CDR3 regions were amplified. First-round RT-PCR targeting the TCR CDR3 was performed with the HTBI primer set. From the multiplex PCR reads, TCRdb called clonotypes with MiXCR, one entry per CDR3 protein. The data show fewer than 300,000 distinct CDR3 sequences, approximately 26% seen once. This record belongs to a study of T cells in Graves' hyperthyroidism and ophthalmopathy. CDR3 length: 13 amino acids. CDR1 is SQVTM, CDR2 ANQGSEA, per germline. V was clipped by 5 bases and J by 2 bases, with 12 bases between them. Those with hyperthyroidism were 18 to 65 years old, newly diagnosed, and ill for under 2 months. Reasons for excluding patients were uncontrolled infection, other autoimmune disease, pregnancy or lactation. First hyperthyroidism diagnosis is when the blood sample was obtained, before any ophthalmopathy symptoms. A roughly 10 ml volume of fresh peripheral blood provided the PBMCs.

Sample: blood. V gene TRBV29-1 combines with J gene TRBJ1-2, with no clear D. The clonotype was recovered from a man in his forties with Graves' hyperthyroidism that later progressed to Graves' ophthalmopathy. CDR3 DNA: TGCAGCGTTTTGGAGACGGTAAACTATGGCTACACCTTC. It codes for CSVLETVNYGYTF. The full variable domain, completed using reference TRBV29-1 and TRBJ1-2, is SAVISQKPSRDICQRGTSLTIQCQVDSQVTMMFWYRQQPGQSLTLIATANQGSEATYESGFVIDKFPISRPNLTFSTLTVSNMSPEDSSIYLCSVLETVNYGYTFGSGTRLTVV.